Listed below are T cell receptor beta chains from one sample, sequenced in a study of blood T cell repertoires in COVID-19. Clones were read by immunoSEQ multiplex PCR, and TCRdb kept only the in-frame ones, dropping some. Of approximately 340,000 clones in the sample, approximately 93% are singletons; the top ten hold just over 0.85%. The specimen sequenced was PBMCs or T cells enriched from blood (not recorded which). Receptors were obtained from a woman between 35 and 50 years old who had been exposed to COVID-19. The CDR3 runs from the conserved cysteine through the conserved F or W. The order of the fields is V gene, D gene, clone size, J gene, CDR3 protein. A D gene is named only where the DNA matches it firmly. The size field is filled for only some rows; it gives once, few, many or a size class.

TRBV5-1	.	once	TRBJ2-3	CASSLTTSTDTQYF
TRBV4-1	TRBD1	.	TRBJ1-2	CASSQDWAGGAGNYGYTF
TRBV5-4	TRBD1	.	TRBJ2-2	CASSSDRGRTGELFF
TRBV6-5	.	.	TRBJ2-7	CASGGSVESSYEQYF
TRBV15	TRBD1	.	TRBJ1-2	CATSRGAGGPYGYTF
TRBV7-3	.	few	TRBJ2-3	CASSSAPGFTQYF
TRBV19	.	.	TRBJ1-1	CASRDRTANTEAFF
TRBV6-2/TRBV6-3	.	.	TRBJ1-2	CASSEGDYGYTF
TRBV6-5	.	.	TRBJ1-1	CASSYPQGGNTEAFF
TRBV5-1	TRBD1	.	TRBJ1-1	CASSLEAAGQGDGAFF
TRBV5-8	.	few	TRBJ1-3	CASSLDGAAGNTIYF
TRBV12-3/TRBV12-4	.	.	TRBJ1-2	CASSLLGLYGYTF
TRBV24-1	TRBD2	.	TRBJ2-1	CATSDLSGSTNEQFF
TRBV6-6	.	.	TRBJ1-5	CASSATPGSQPQHF
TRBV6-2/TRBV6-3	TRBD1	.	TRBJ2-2	CASSYHGLQGSGELFF
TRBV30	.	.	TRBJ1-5	CAWSGGVIQPQHF
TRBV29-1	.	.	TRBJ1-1	CSVIVQEKGLVGSNTEAFF
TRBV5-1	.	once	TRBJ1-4	CASSLAGATNEKLFF
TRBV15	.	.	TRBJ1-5	CATSRRGPTGNSNQPQHF
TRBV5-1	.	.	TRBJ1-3	CASSSQGGNTIYF
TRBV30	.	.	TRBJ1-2	CAWSVQQAYGYTF
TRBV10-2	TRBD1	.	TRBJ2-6	CASAGGFSGANVLTF
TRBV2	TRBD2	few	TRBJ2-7	CASSATGLAGVEQYF
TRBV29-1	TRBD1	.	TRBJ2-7	CSVSRADRGSYEQYF
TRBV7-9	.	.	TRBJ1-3	CASSNRFSTGLSGNTIYF
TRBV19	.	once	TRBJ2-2	CASSIAGVNTGELFF
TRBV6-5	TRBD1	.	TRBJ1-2	CASNDRVVSGYTF
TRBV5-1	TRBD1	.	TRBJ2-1	CASSPRDRDNEQFF
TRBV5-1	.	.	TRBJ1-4	CAQQPPGRAPNEKLFF
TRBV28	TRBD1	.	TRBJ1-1	CASLTGGTEAFF
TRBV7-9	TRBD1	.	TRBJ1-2	CASSLRDSDGYTF
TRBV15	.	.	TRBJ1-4	CATSRVVDGHTRGVGKLFF
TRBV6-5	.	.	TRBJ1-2	CASSRTTGEGYTF
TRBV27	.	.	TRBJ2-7	CASSLSPEIYDEQYF
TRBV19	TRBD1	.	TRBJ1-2	CASRQGIHYGYTF
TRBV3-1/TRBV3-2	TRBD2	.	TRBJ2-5	CASSQETSSGSQTQYF
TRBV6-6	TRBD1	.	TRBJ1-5	CASRRAGTGLGGNQPQHF
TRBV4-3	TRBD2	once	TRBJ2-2	CASSPTSGIAGELFF
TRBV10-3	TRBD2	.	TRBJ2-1	CAISATGGPNEQFF
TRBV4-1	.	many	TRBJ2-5	CASSQDRTGTRGETQYF
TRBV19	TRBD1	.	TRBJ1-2	CASRLAGTGNYGYTF
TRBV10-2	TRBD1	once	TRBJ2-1	CASSETRTGAFDEQFF
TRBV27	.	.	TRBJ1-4	CASSFSGPNEKLFF